The rows below give T cell receptor beta chains drawn from one sample of a study of cytomegalovirus exposure and HLA in healthy donors. Assay used: immunoSEQ multiplex PCR; TCRdb lists only in-frame clones, some missing. Of 120,000 to 150,000 clones listed, almost 85% are singletons. The sample was PBMCs. Receptors originate from a woman aged 40 to 50 in good health and CMV-seronegative. Both conserved end residues are part of each CDR3. Each record gives: D gene, clone size, V gene, J gene, CDR3 DNA, CDR3 protein. D genes are given only for firm matches. Not all rows give a size; the values are once, few, many and, for expanded clones, a class.

TRBD2	.	TRBV2	TRBJ2-1	TGTGCCAGCGGAATGGGACTAGCAGGTCACAATGAGCAGTTCTTC	CASGMGLAGHNEQFF
TRBD1	.	TRBV7-3	TRBJ2-3	TGTGCCAGCAGCCCGCGGACAGGGGACACAGATACGCAGTATTTT	CASSPRTGDTDTQYF
TRBD2	few	TRBV11-2	TRBJ2-7	TGTGCCAGCAGCTCCGGACTAGCGGGAGGGCCCTACGAGCAGTACTTC	CASSSGLAGGPYEQYF
TRBD1	.	TRBV27	TRBJ2-7	TGTGCCAGCAGGCCGGGACAGCTCTCCTACGAGCAGTACTTC	CASRPGQLSYEQYF
TRBD2	.	TRBV4-2	TRBJ2-1	TGTGCCAGCAGCCAAGATCGGACTAGTAGTCCTGAGCAGTTCTTC	CASSQDRTSSPEQFF
.	.	TRBV4-2	TRBJ2-4	TGTGCCAGCAGCCAAGATAATTTAGCCAAAAACATTCAGTACTTC	CASSQDNLAKNIQYF
TRBD1	.	TRBV11-1	TRBJ2-7	TGTGCCAGCAGCCTCGGGACAGACTACGAGCAGTACTTC	CASSLGTDYEQYF
.	.	TRBV18	TRBJ2-7	TGTGCCAGCTCACTTGACGCCCTCCTAGCCGGCGAGCAGTACTTC	CASSLDALLAGEQYF
.	.	TRBV28	TRBJ1-2	TGTGCCAGCACCAACAGGGTTGGCTACACCTTC	CASTNRVGYTF
TRBD1	.	TRBV5-1	TRBJ2-7	TGCGCCAGCAGCAAGTCGACAGGGAGCCTCTACGAGCAGTACTTC	CASSKSTGSLYEQYF
TRBD1	.	TRBV5-1	TRBJ2-7	TGCGCCAGCAGCCGAGGTTTTGACAGGGGATTCTACGAGCAGTACTTC	CASSRGFDRGFYEQYF
.	once	TRBV5-4	TRBJ2-6	TGTGCCAGCAGCTTGGGACAGTTATCTGGGGCCAACGTCCTGACTTTC	CASSLGQLSGANVLTF
.	.	TRBV5-1	TRBJ2-1	TGCGCCAGCAGCTTGGACCAGGCGAGCTCCTACAATGAGCAGTTCTTC	CASSLDQASSYNEQFF
TRBD1	.	TRBV10-3	TRBJ2-1	TGTGCCATCAGTGCCGGGGACAGGTACAATGAGCAGTTCTTC	CAISAGDRYNEQFF
.	.	TRBV5-1	TRBJ2-3	TGCGCCAGCAGCTCCTCCTCGAGGACAGATACGCAGTATTTT	CASSSSSRTDTQYF
TRBD2	.	TRBV5-4	TRBJ2-1	TGTGCCAGCAGCGCAGAAACGGATTCTAGCGGGTCCTACAATGAGCAGTTCTTC	CASSAETDSSGSYNEQFF
.	once	TRBV9	TRBJ2-1	TGTGCCAGCAGCGTAGAACCCGGTGCTGAGCAGTTCTTC	CASSVEPGAEQFF
.	few	TRBV2	TRBJ1-5	TGTGCCAGCACAGGGGACCATCAGCCCCAGCATTTT	CASTGDHQPQHF
TRBD2	.	TRBV4-1	TRBJ2-3	TGCGCCAGCAGCCTAAGAGGGTCTAGCGGGAACTCAGATACGCAGTATTTT	CASSLRGSSGNSDTQYF
.	.	TRBV19	TRBJ1-2	TGTGCCAGTAGTATGAGTCTTTGGTTTGGCTACACCTTC	CASSMSLWFGYTF
TRBD1	.	TRBV6-1	TRBJ2-5	TGTGCCAGCAGTGTGGCCGGTCAGGGGGCGGGCGAGACCCAGTACTTC	CASSVAGQGAGETQYF
TRBD2	.	TRBV15	TRBJ2-1	TGTGCCACCAGCACACCACGGGGGGTCTACAATGAGCAGTTCTTC	CATSTPRGVYNEQFF
.	.	TRBV28	TRBJ2-7	TGTGCCAGCAGTTTAACGGACACGGTTGGATACGAGCAGTACTTC	CASSLTDTVGYEQYF
TRBD2	.	TRBV5-1	TRBJ2-7	TGCGCCAGCAGCTTGGTAGGGCAGGGAGGGCACGAGCAGTACTTC	CASSLVGQGGHEQYF
TRBD2	.	TRBV13	TRBJ2-1	TGTGCCAGCCTCTTAGCGGGAGCCTACAATGAGCAGTTCTTC	CASLLAGAYNEQFF
.	.	TRBV28	TRBJ2-7	TGTGCCAGCAGTTCCCCGCGGCCCCCCCGGGAGCAGTACTTC	CASSSPRPPREQYF
.	once	TRBV5-1	TRBJ2-5	TGCGCCAGCAGCTTGGAACTAGTCGGAGCCCAGTACTTC	CASSLELVGAQYF
TRBD2	.	TRBV27	TRBJ2-1	TGTGCCAGCAGTTTACTAGCGGAGCGCTCCTACAATGAGCAGTTCTTC	CASSLLAERSYNEQFF
.	few	TRBV5-1	TRBJ2-3	TGCGCCAGCAGACCCAACACGGGTGCAGATACGCAGTATTTT	CASRPNTGADTQYF
TRBD2	.	TRBV13	TRBJ2-7	TGTGCCAGCAGCCACAGACTAGCGGGAGGGACCTACGAGCAGTACTTC	CASSHRLAGGTYEQYF
.	.	TRBV5-8	TRBJ1-1	TGTGCCAGCAGCCCCTGGACAGAAGGGGCTTTCTTT	CASSPWTEGAFF
.	.	TRBV10-1	TRBJ2-7	TGCGCCAGCAGTGAGTCATCCGGGGTTCCCGAGCAGTACTTC	CASSESSGVPEQYF
TRBD2	.	TRBV9	TRBJ2-2	TGTGCCAGCAGCACCAGAGTAGGGACTAGTAGTGGGGAGCTGTTTTTT	CASSTRVGTSSGELFF
TRBD2	.	TRBV2	TRBJ2-4	TGTGCCAGCAGCCTCGCCCGGGGGGAAGACATTCAGTACTTC	CASSLARGEDIQYF
TRBD2	.	TRBV6-6	TRBJ2-7	TGTGCCAGCAGCCTAGCGGGAGGGAGAGAGCAGTACTTC	CASSLAGGREQYF
.	.	TRBV18	TRBJ1-1	TGTGCCAGCTCGTCCCAAGCGAACACTGAAGCTTTCTTT	CASSSQANTEAFF
.	.	TRBV7-2	TRBJ2-1	TGTGCCAGCAGCTTGACTAAGTTAGATGAGCAGTTCTTC	CASSLTKLDEQFF
TRBD2	.	TRBV4-3	TRBJ2-7	TGCGCCAGCAGCCAAGATCCACTAGCGGGAGAGGGTGGAGTTCAGCAGTACTTC	CASSQDPLAGEGGVQQYF
TRBD2	.	TRBV10-1	TRBJ2-4	TGCGCCAGTAATAGCGGGGCGGCCAAAAACATTCAGTACTTC	CASNSGAAKNIQYF
TRBD2	.	TRBV7-9	TRBJ2-5	TGTGCCAGCAGCTTAGTAAGTAGTTGGACTAGCGGACCCCAGGAGACCCAGTACTTC	CASSLVSSWTSGPQETQYF
.	.	TRBV10-3	TRBJ2-7	TGTGCCATCGCGGCAAACAGGGCATACGAGCAGTACTTC	CAIAANRAYEQYF
.	.	TRBV28	TRBJ2-7	TGTGCCAGCAGTTTGGGTGTGACAGCTTACGAGCAGTACTTC	CASSLGVTAYEQYF
.	few	TRBV7-7	TRBJ1-4	TGTGCCAGCAGCAGAGGACAAAATGAAAAACTGTTTTTT	CASSRGQNEKLFF
TRBD2	.	TRBV9	TRBJ2-1	TGTGCCAGCAGTTCGGGGGGGCACGTATACAATGAGCAGTTCTTC	CASSSGGHVYNEQFF
.	.	TRBV28	TRBJ2-7	TGTGCCAGCAGTTTTGTGACAGCGGGCTACGAGCAGTACTTC	CASSFVTAGYEQYF